The T cell receptor (beta chain) described here comes from a study of shared T cell receptors in the human thymus. This clone was detected a few times. Profiling relied on immunoSEQ multiplex PCR, and the TCRdb table lists in-frame clones only, not all of them. Of more than 550,000 clones listed, approximately 83% were seen once; the top ten hold around 0.0094%. The CDR3 has 11 amino acids. Germline V gene lookup returns CDR1 MNHNY and CDR2 SVGAGI (reference sequence). The germline V and J ends were trimmed by 6 bases and 6 bases, with 8 bases remaining between them. These data also featured in a second study, about human thymus T cells. That work states: Thymus was obtained from resections taken during corrective heart surgery. Repertoires sampled from thymus and blood appeared biased in V and J gene usage.

The receptor comes from a girl under three years old with a congenital heart defect. V and J are TRBV6-6 and TRBJ1-2, with D possibly TRBD1 on 5 matching bases. The sequencing sample was made of thymocytes. CDR3 protein: CASRAGDGYTF. Here the CDR3 DNA reads TGTGCCAGCAGGGCGGGGGATGGCTACACCTTC.